This T cell receptor beta chain was profiled in a study of cytotoxic CD8 clonotypes in ibrutinib-treated CLL. Data came from immunoSEQ multiplex PCR; TCRdb stores just in-frame clones and leaves some out. In the table there are 130,000 or so clones, approximately 80% of which are singletons. V was pared by 5 bases and J by 3 bases, with 4 bases of the junction left unmatched. The CDR3 consists of 14 residues. CDR1 and CDR2 (germline): WNHNN, SYGVQD (reference sequence). The V call is TRBV10-1, the J call TRBJ2-7, with TRBD1 matching 10 bases. The source was PBMCs, collected after 24 months of ibrutinib treatment. The origin of this receptor is a human donor with chronic lymphocytic leukemia. For the CDR3, the DNA is TGCGCCAGCAGTCCCGGGGACAGGGGCTACGAGCAGTACTTC. Its protein product is CASSPGDRGYEQYF.